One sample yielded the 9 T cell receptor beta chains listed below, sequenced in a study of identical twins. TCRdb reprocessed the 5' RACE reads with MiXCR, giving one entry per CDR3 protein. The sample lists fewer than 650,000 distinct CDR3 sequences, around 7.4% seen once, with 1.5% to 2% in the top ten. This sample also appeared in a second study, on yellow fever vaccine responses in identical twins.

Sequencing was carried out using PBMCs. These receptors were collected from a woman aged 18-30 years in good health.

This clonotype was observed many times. Here the CDR3 reads CASSPRLASTDTQYF. As DNA, the CDR3 is TGCGCCAGCAGCCCCAGACTAGCGTCGACAGATACGCAGTATTTT. This chain links TRBV4-1 with TRBJ2-3, with 8 bases identical to TRBD2. CDR3 length equals 15 residues. CDR1 is MGHRA, CDR2 YSYEKL, per germline. The V gene end was trimmed by 4 bases and the J gene end by 3 bases; junction bases not matched to a gene: 6.

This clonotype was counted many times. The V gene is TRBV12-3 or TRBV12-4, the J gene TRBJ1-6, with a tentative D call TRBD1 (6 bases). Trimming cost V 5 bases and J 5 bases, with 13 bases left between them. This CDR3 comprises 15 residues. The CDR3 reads CASSHGQHDNSPLHF. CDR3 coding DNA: TGTGCCAGCAGTCACGGACAGCACGATAATTCACCCCTCCACTTT.

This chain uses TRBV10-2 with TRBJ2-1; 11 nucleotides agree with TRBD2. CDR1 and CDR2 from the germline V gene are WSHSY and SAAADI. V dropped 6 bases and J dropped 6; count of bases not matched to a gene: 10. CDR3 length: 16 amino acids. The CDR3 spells CASREGASGGRNEQFF. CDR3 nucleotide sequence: TGCGCCAGCAGGGAGGGGGCTAGCGGGGGGCGCAATGAGCAGTTCTTC.

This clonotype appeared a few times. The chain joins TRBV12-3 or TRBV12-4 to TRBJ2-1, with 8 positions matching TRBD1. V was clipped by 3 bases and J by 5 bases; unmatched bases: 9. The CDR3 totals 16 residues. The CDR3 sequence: CASSFHQGAPHNEQFF. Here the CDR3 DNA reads TGTGCCAGCAGTTTCCATCAGGGGGCCCCCCACAATGAGCAGTTCTTC.

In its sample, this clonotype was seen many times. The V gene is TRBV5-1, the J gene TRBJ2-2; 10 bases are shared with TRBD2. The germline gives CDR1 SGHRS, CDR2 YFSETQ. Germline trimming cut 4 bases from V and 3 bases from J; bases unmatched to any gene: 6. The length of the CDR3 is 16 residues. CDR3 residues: CASSALAGDYTGELFF. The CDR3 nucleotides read TGCGCCAGCAGCGCCCTAGCGGGGGATTACACCGGGGAGCTGTTTTTT.

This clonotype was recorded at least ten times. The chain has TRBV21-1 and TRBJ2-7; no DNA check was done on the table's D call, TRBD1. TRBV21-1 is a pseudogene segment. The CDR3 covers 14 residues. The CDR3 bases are TGTGCCAGCAGCTCCCGGGGGGACTCCTACGAGCAGTACTTC. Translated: CASSSRGDSYEQYF.

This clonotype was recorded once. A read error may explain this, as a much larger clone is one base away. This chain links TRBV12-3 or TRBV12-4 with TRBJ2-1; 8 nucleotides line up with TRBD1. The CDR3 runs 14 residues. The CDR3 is CGSSSGQGNNEQFF. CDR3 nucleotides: TGTGGCAGCAGTTCCGGACAGGGTAACAATGAGCAGTTCTTC.

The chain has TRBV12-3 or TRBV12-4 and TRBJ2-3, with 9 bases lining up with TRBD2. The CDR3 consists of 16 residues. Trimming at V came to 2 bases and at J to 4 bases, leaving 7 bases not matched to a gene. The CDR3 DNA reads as TGTGCCAGCAGTTTATCGGGCGGGAGGGGACCAGATACGCAGTATTTT. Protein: CASSLSGGRGPDTQYF.

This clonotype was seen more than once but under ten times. The CDR3 DNA reads TGCGCCAGCAGCTTAACGACTAGCGGGATGGGCGAGCAGTACTTC. Protein product: CASSLTTSGMGEQYF. The chain joins TRBV5-1 to TRBJ2-7, with 11 bases matching TRBD2. With V trimmed by 2 bases and J by 6 bases, 7 bases remained unmatched. Germline lookup yields CDR1 SGHRS and CDR2 YFSETQ. The length of the CDR3 is 15 residues. The full variable domain, in which reference TRBV5-1 and TRBJ2-7 provide the parts outside the CDR3, is KAGVTQTPRYLIKTRGQQVTLSCSPISGHRSVSWYQQTPGQGLQFLFEYFSETQRNKGNFPGRFSGRQFSNSRSEMNVSTLELGDSALYLCASSLTTSGMGEQYFGPGTRLTVT.